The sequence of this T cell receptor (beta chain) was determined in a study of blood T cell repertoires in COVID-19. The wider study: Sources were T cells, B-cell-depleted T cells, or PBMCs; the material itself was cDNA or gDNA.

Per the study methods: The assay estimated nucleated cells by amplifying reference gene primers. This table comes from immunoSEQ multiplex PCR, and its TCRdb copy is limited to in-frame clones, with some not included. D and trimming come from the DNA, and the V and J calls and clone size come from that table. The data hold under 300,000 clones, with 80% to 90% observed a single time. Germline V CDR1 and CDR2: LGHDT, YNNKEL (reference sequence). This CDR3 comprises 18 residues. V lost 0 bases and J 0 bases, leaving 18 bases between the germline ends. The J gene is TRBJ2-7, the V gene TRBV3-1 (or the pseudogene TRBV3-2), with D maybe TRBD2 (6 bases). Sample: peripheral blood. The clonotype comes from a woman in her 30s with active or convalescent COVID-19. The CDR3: CASSQEGWGTSSSYEQYF. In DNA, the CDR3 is TGTGCCAGCAGCCAAGAAGGGTGGGGGACTTCGAGCTCCTACGAGCAGTACTTC.